The 28 T cell receptor beta chains in this list originate from one sample, sequenced in a study of T cell responses to AZD1222 COVID-19 vaccine. Clones were sequenced by immunoSEQ multiplex PCR, and TCRdb holds only the in-frame ones, with some missing. The data show 100,000 to 120,000 clones, approximately 90% seen once. Specimen: peripheral blood, collected on day 0 of AZD1222 vaccination. These receptor sequences come from an adult in good health.

The rearrangement joins TRBV25-1 to TRBJ1-1, with D possibly being TRBD1 (6 bases). CDR3 length: 17 amino acids. Between the trimmed V and J ends, which lost 7 bases and 4 bases, there was a span of 25 bases. Germline CDR1 reads MGHDK; CDR2 reads SYGVNS. This CDR3 reads CASIGGRGVGGSTEAFF. The CDR3 DNA sequence: TGTGCCAGCATCGGGGGGCGGGGCGTCGGAGGCAGCACTGAAGCTTTCTTT.

The V and J genes are TRBV20-1 and TRBJ1-1; 11 bases map to TRBD1. The CDR3 has 16 residues. Germline assignment: CDR1 DFQATT and CDR2 SNEGSKA (reference sequence). After removal of 5 bases from V and 5 bases from J, the junction contained 13 bases not matched to a gene. CDR3 nucleotide sequence: TGCAGTGCTGGTGGACAGGGGGCTCTTTCGGGTACTGAAGCTTTCTTT. Its protein is CSAGGQGALSGTEAFF.

The sample holds one count of this clone. V gene TRBV7-2 combines with J gene TRBJ2-5; D gene unclear. The CDR3 consists of 12 residues. V was cut by 1 base and J by 7 bases, with 7 bases left in between. CDR1 SGHTA and CDR2 FQGNSA come from the germline V gene. The CDR3: CASSLVDPTQYF. The CDR3 coding sequence is TGTGCCAGCAGCTTAGTAGACCCGACCCAGTACTTC.

The chain uses TRBV4-2 and TRBJ1-4; TRBD1 is a possible D gene (5 bases). V was shortened by 0 bases and J by 1 base, with 6 bases between the two germline ends. The CDR3 loop spans 15 amino acids. From germline, CDR1 is LGHNA and CDR2 YNFKEQ. The CDR3 loop reads CASSQDRETNEKLFF. The CDR3 coding sequence is TGTGCCAGCAGCCAAGACAGGGAAACTAATGAAAAACTGTTTTTT.

This chain joins TRBV18 and TRBJ1-3; the match to TRBD1 covers 8 bases. Germline CDR1 KGHSH, CDR2 LQKENI. This CDR3 comprises 13 residues. Trimming took 3 bases from V and 8 from J; bases not matched to a gene: 3. The CDR3 here is CASSPTGGDTIYF. DNA of the CDR3: TGTGCCAGCTCACCTACAGGGGGAGACACCATATATTTT. Using reference TRBV18 and TRBJ1-3 for the parts outside the CDR3, the full variable domain is NAGVMQNPRHLVRRRGQEARLRCSPMKGHSHVYWYRQLPEEGLKFMVYLQKENIIDESGMPKERFSAEFPKEGPSILRIQQVVRGDSAAYFCASSPTGGDTIYFGEGSWLTVV.

This chain connects TRBV6-5 to TRBJ1-4, with D uncertain. Germline CDR1 and CDR2: MNHEY and SVGAGI. This CDR3 comprises 15 residues. The V and J ends lost 5 bases and 7 bases respectively, with 17 bases between them. CDR3 sequence: CASSRATWGREKLFF. CDR3 bases: TGTGCCAGCAGTCGGGCCACCTGGGGTCGTGAAAAACTGTTTTTT.

The V call is TRBV19, the J call TRBJ2-7, with TRBD2 as a possible D gene (7 bases). Trimming left V 3 bases short and J 6 bases short, with 15 bases between. CDR3 length: 14 amino acids. In germline, CDR1 is LNHDA, CDR2 SQIVND (reference sequence). CDR3 in DNA: TGTGCCAGTAGTATTCCGGGGGGCTCAGGCGAGCAGTACTTC. Translation gives CASSIPGGSGEQYF.

The rearrangement joins TRBV5-1 to TRBJ1-2, with 8 bases aligning to TRBD1. CDR3 length: 14 amino acids. With V trimmed by 4 bases and J by 0 bases, 2 bases remained unmatched. From germline, CDR1 is SGHRS and CDR2 YFSETQ. The CDR3 is CASSQTGANYGYTF. CDR3 coding DNA: TGCGCCAGCAGCCAGACAGGGGCTAACTATGGCTACACCTTC.

This chain links TRBV10-3 with TRBJ1-1; a weak D match, TRBD1 (5 bases). This CDR3 has 15 amino acids. In germline, CDR1 is ENHRY, CDR2 SYGVKD. V was shortened by 0 bases and J by 5 bases, with 13 bases between the two germline ends. CDR3 protein: CAISESEGEGTEAFF. For the CDR3, the DNA is TGTGCCATCAGTGAGTCTGAAGGGGAGGGGACTGAAGCTTTCTTT.

This chain uses TRBV19 with TRBJ1-2; TRBD1 agrees at 9 bases. This CDR3 has 13 residues. Germline V gene lookup returns CDR1 LNHDA and CDR2 SQIVND (reference sequence). V gave up 6 bases and J gave up 8 bases; unmatched junction bases: 7. The CDR3 is CASRQGQGGGYTF. Written as DNA, the CDR3 is TGTGCCAGTAGACAGGGACAGGGCGGCGGCTACACCTTC. The full variable domain, completed using reference TRBV19 and TRBJ1-2, is DGGITQSPKYLFRKEGQNVTLSCEQNLNHDAMYWYRQDPGQGLRLIYYSQIVNDFQKGDIAEGYSVSREKKESFPLTVTSAQKNPTAFYLCASRQGQGGGYTFGSGTRLTVV.

The rearrangement joins TRBV19 to TRBJ1-5, with D maybe TRBD1 (5 bases). Per the germline V gene, CDR1 is LNHDA and CDR2 is SQIVND (reference sequence). CDR3 length: 15 amino acids. V was clipped by 3 bases and J by 0 bases, with 9 bases between them. CDR3 sequence: CASSIRDVSNQPQHF. The CDR3 DNA reads TGTGCCAGTAGTATCAGGGATGTTAGCAATCAGCCCCAGCATTTT.

V is TRBV9 and J is TRBJ1-3; D not certain. Germline values: CDR1 SGDLS, CDR2 YYNGEE. V dropped 3 bases and J dropped 4 bases, with 11 bases sitting between them. This CDR3 is 14 amino acids long. CDR3 amino acids: CASSERRGGNTIYF. The CDR3 DNA is TGTGCCAGCAGCGAGCGACGTGGAGGAAACACCATATATTTT.

This rearrangement joins TRBV4-2 to TRBJ2-1, with 10 bases aligning to TRBD2. CDR3 length equals 16 residues. V was pared by 1 base and J by 7 bases, with 7 bases of the junction left unmatched. Germline assignment: CDR1 LGHNA and CDR2 YNFKEQ. Written as DNA, the CDR3 is TGTGCCAGCAGCCAAGTCGTAGCGGGGGGCCGGAATGAGCAGTTCTTC. It specifies CASSQVVAGGRNEQFF.

The V call is TRBV5-1, the J call TRBJ2-7, with D possibly TRBD2 on 6 matching bases. V lost 7 bases and J 7 bases, leaving 21 bases between the germline ends. This CDR3 comprises 14 residues. Germline CDR1 is SGHRS and CDR2 is YFSETQ. The CDR3 reads CASGPGRDLREQYF. CDR3 in DNA: TGCGCCAGCGGCCCGGGGCGGGACTTGAGAGAGCAGTACTTC. Looking up the rest from reference TRBV5-1 and TRBJ2-7 gives the full variable domain: KAGVTQTPRYLIKTRGQQVTLSCSPISGHRSVSWYQQTPGQGLQFLFEYFSETQRNKGNFPGRFSGRQFSNSRSEMNVSTLELGDSALYLCASGPGRDLREQYFGPGTRLTVT.

The V gene is TRBV9, the J gene TRBJ2-1, with D maybe TRBD2 (5 bases). Trimming took off 4 bases at V and 6 bases at J, with 14 bases between the two ends. Germline CDR1 is SGDLS and CDR2 is YYNGEE. The CDR3 is 14 amino acids. The chain's CDR3 is CASSSVSGSNEQFF. As DNA, the CDR3 is TGTGCCAGCAGCAGCGTCTCGGGGAGCAATGAGCAGTTCTTC.

This chain connects TRBV13 to TRBJ2-7; TRBD2 might be the D (6 bases). V shed 5 bases and J shed 0 bases, with 14 bases lying between them. CDR3 size: 15 residues. Germline V gene lookup returns CDR1 PRHDT and CDR2 FYEKMQ (reference sequence). CDR3 in amino acids: CASSPKRARSYEQYF. The CDR3 DNA is TGTGCCAGCAGCCCCAAGCGGGCCCGCTCCTACGAGCAGTACTTC.

This chain connects TRBV6-6 to TRBJ2-7; D might be TRBD2 (7 bases). Trimming shortened V by 4 bases and J by 1 base, and 14 bases separated the two germline ends. CDR1 and CDR2 (germline): MNHNY, SVGAGI (reference sequence). This CDR3 is built from 15 residues. CDR3: CASSFRAGASYEQYF. In nucleotides, the CDR3 is TGTGCCAGCAGTTTCCGGGCGGGGGCGTCCTACGAGCAGTACTTC.

CDR3 bases: TGTGCCAGCAGCCTCTCAAATTCACCCCTCCACTTT. Translating gives CASSLSNSPLHF. This chain links TRBV7-2 with TRBJ1-6; unclear D gene. CDR3 length: 12 residues. The germline V and J ends were trimmed by 5 bases and 7 bases, with 6 bases remaining between them. Germline CDR1 reads SGHTA; CDR2 reads FQGNSA.

The V gene is TRBV28, the J gene TRBJ1-4; no reliable D call. V was clipped by 1 base and J by 0 bases, with 9 bases between them. This CDR3 spans 16 amino acids. Germline lookup yields CDR1 MDHEN and CDR2 SYDVKM. The CDR3 protein is CASSLSAVATNEKLFF. Written as DNA, the CDR3 is TGTGCCAGCAGTTTATCGGCAGTTGCAACTAATGAAAAACTGTTTTTT. The variable domain in full, with the rest retrieved from reference TRBV28 and TRBJ1-4, is DVKVTQSSRYLVKRTGEKVFLECVQDMDHENMFWYRQDPGLGLRLIYFSYDVKMKEKGDIPEGYSVSREKKERFSLILESASTNQTSMYLCASSLSAVATNEKLFFGSGTQLSVL.

CDR3 in amino acids: CASSVAPGRRSGNTIYF. The CDR3 nucleotides read TGTGCCAGCAGCGTAGCCCCCGGGCGGAGGTCAGGAAACACCATATATTTT. J is TRBJ1-3 and V is TRBV9; no firm D call. The CDR3 has 17 residues. CDR1 and CDR2 from the germline V gene are SGDLS and YYNGEE. Trimming removed 0 bases at V and 4 bases at J, with 17 bases between. The variable domain in full, completed from reference TRBV9 and TRBJ1-3, reads DSGVTQTPKHLITATGQRVTLRCSPRSGDLSVYWYQQSLDQGLQFLIQYYNGEERAKGNILERFSAQQFPDLHSELNLSSLELGDSALYFCASSVAPGRRSGNTIYFGEGSWLTVV.

This chain joins TRBV4-3 and TRBJ1-6, with D possibly being TRBD1 (6 bases). CDR1 is LGHNA, CDR2 YSLEER, per germline. The CDR3 has 17 residues. The V end was cut by 0 bases, the J end by 4 bases, with 13 bases between. CDR3 loop: CASSQDLQGSYNSPLHF. The CDR3 DNA is TGCGCCAGCAGCCAAGATCTACAGGGTAGTTATAATTCACCCCTCCACTTT.

The rearrangement uses TRBV7-9 and TRBJ1-3; no reliable D call. Per the germline V gene, CDR1 is SEHNR and CDR2 is FQNEAQ (reference sequence). The CDR3 sequence is 15 residues long. Trimming removed 3 bases from V and 1 base from J, with 10 bases in between. Here the CDR3 reads CASSFSTDSGNTIYF. The CDR3, as DNA: TGTGCCAGCAGCTTTAGTACGGATTCTGGAAACACCATATATTTT.

The chain employs TRBV30 and TRBJ1-1; D gene unclear. Trimming left V 7 bases short and J 7 bases short, with 16 bases between. The CDR3 totals 12 residues. CDR1 and CDR2 (germline): GTSNPN, SVGIG (reference sequence). The CDR3 nucleotides are TGTGCCTCCCGCCGGGTAGCGGGTGAAGCTTTCTTT. Its protein product is CASRRVAGEAFF. The full variable domain, in which reference TRBV30 and TRBJ1-1 provide the parts outside the CDR3, is SQTIHQWPATLVQPVGSPLSLECTVEGTSNPNLYWYRQAAGRGLQLLFYSVGIGQISSEVPQNLSASRPQDRQFILSSKKLLLSDSGFYLCASRRVAGEAFFGQGTRLTVV.

The chain combines TRBV5-6 with TRBJ2-3; TRBD1 or TRBD2 may be the D gene (5 bases each). This CDR3 comprises 16 residues. The V gene lost 0 bases and the J gene lost 5 bases, with 16 bases spanning the gap. Germline values: CDR1 SGHDT, CDR2 YYEEEE. CDR3 coding DNA: TGTGCCAGCAGCTTGGAAGTCGGGGCTCGGATAGATACGCAGTATTTT. It encodes CASSLEVGARIDTQYF.

The chain employs TRBV30 and TRBJ1-4; 10 bases map to TRBD1. From germline, CDR1 is GTSNPN and CDR2 SVGIG (reference sequence). Unmatched junction bases numbered 2, after V lost 1 base and J lost 6 bases. The CDR3 length is 14 residues. The CDR3 loop reads CAWSGGTGDEKLFF. In DNA, the CDR3 is TGTGCCTGGAGTGGGGGGACAGGGGATGAAAAACTGTTTTTT.

This chain connects TRBV12-3 or TRBV12-4 to TRBJ1-4; no reliable D call. V gave up 3 bases and J gave up 6 bases, with 8 bases separating them. This CDR3 has 13 amino acids. This CDR3 is CASSFAGDEKLFF. In DNA, the CDR3 is TGTGCCAGCAGTTTCGCGGGAGATGAAAAACTGTTTTTT.

The chain employs TRBV7-2 and TRBJ2-2; D may correspond to TRBD1 or TRBD2 (6 bases each). Per the germline V gene, CDR1 is SGHTA and CDR2 is FQGNSA. V was trimmed by 6 bases and J by 2 bases, leaving 19 bases between them. This CDR3 is 17 amino acids long. This CDR3 reads CASRSPPAGQNTGELFF. Written as DNA, the CDR3 is TGTGCCAGCAGATCCCCCCCTGCGGGACAAAACACCGGGGAGCTGTTTTTT.

The gene calls are TRBV6-4 and TRBJ1-4; 7 nucleotides match TRBD1. Per the germline V gene, CDR1 is MRHNA and CDR2 is SNTAGT. The CDR3 extends over 15 amino acids. V shed 2 bases, J shed 4 bases, and the junction held 4 bases outside the gene matches. As DNA, the CDR3 is TGTGCCAGCAGTGACCCCCGGACAGGTAATGAAAAACTGTTTTTT. Residues: CASSDPRTGNEKLFF.